This TCR beta chain was sequenced during a study of regulatory T cells in long-lasting Graves disease. Study overall: Antithyroid drug exposure in newly diagnosed Graves' patients had lasted under 3 months. Study findings and constraints: Under persistent disease, TRBV28, TRBJ1-2 and TRBJ2-5 were used preferentially.

Sequencing libraries for TCR beta were prepared with iRepertoire HTBI primers and Arm-PCR of CDR3 regions. TCRdb fed the multiplex PCR reads into MiXCR, producing one record per CDR3 protein. In the table there are 550,000 to 700,000 distinct CDR3 sequences, around 15% of which are singletons. Germline V gene sequence: CDR1 SGDLS, CDR2 YYNGEE. V was trimmed by 3 bases and J by 6 bases, leaving 11 bases between them. The CDR3 contains 13 residues. Only a few counts were recorded for this clonotype. Its antigen is unidentified. Stated time point: newly diagnosed GD, antithyroid drugs for less than 3 months. PBMC RNA was the source of the TCR library. The data were also submitted as part of a second study, on T cells in Graves' hyperthyroidism and ophthalmopathy. Per that paper: Hyperthyroidism was newly diagnosed in patients aged 18 to 65 (duration under 2 months). Patients with ophthalmopathy were separated from those with stable hyperthyroidism by a 13 V-J model.

V is TRBV9 and J is TRBJ2-3; D remains unclear. The TCR comes from a young man with Graves disease. The sequencing used peripheral blood mononuclear cells (PBMCs), collected at new diagnosis, from a patient treated with antithyroid drugs. For the CDR3, the DNA is TGTGCCAGCAGCGCCTTCCTTAGGGATACGCAGTATTTT. It is translated as CASSAFLRDTQYF.